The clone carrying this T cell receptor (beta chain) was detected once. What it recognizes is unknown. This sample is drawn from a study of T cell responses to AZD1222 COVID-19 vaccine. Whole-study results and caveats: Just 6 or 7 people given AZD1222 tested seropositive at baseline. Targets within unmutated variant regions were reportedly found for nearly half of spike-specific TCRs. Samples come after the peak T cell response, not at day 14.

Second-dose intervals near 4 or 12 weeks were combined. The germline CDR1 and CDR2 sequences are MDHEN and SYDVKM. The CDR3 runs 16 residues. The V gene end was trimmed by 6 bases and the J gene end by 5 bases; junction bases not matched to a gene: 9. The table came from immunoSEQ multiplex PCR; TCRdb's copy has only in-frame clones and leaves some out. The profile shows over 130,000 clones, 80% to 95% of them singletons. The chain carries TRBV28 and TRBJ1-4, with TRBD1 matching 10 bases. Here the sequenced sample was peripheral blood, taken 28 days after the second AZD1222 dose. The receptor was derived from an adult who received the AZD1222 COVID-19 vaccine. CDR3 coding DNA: TGTGCCAGCAGAGCGGACCCGGGACAGGGGAATGAAAAACTGTTTTTT. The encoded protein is CASRADPGQGNEKLFF.